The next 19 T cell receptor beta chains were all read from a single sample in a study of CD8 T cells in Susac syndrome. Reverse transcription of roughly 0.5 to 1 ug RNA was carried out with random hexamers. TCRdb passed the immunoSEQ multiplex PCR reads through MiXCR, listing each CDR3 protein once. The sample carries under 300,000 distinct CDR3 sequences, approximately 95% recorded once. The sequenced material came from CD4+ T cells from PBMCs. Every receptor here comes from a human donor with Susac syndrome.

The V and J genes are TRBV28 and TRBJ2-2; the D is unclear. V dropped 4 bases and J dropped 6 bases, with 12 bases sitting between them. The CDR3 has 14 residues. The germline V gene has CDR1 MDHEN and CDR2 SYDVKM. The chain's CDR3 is CASSSEGFPGELFF. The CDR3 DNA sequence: TGTGCCAGCAGTTCTGAAGGGTTCCCCGGGGAGCTGTTTTTT.

The chain's CDR3 is CSASSGTPDEQYF. The CDR3 coding sequence is TGCAGTGCTAGTAGCGGGACCCCCGACGAGCAGTACTTC. The chain uses TRBV20-1 and TRBJ2-7, with 8 positions matching TRBD2. V shed 3 bases, J shed 5 bases, and the junction held 6 bases outside the gene matches. This CDR3 contains 13 residues. The germline V gene encodes CDR1 DFQATT and CDR2 SNEGSKA (reference sequence).

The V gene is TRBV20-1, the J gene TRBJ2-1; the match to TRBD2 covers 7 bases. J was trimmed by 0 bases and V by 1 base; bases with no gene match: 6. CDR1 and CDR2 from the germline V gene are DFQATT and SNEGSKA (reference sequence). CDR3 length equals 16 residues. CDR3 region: CSARVSGASSYNEQFF. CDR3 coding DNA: TGCAGTGCTAGAGTAAGCGGGGCAAGCTCCTACAATGAGCAGTTCTTC.

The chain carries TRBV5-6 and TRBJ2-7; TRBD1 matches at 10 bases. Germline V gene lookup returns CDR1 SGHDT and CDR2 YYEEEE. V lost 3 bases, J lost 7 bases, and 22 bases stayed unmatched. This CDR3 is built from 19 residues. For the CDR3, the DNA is TGTGCCAGCAGCTCGGGGGACAGGGGACCACCCTTGGCTCAACTAGAGCAGTACTTC. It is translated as CASSSGDRGPPLAQLEQYF.

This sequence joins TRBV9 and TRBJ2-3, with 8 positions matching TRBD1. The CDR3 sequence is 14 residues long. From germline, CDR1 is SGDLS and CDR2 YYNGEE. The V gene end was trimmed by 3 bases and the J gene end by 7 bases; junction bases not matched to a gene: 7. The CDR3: CASSAGGVGNTQYF. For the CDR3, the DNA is TGTGCCAGCAGCGCAGGGGGCGTAGGGAATACGCAGTATTTT.

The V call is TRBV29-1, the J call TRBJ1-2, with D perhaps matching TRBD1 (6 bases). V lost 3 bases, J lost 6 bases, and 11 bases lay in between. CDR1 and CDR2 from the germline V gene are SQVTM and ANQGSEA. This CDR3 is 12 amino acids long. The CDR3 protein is CSVDKQGDGYTF. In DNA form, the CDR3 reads TGCAGCGTTGATAAACAGGGAGATGGCTACACCTTC.

Here the CDR3 DNA reads TGTGCCTGGAGACAAAGTGGGACCCAGTACTTC. It specifies CAWRQSGTQYF. The chain uses TRBV30 and TRBJ2-5; no reliable D call. V was shortened by 3 bases and J by 7 bases, with 9 bases between the two germline ends. CDR3 size: 11 residues. CDR1 is GTSNPN and CDR2 is SVGIG in the germline V gene (reference sequence).

The CDR3 sequence: CAIAGSGSYEQYF. The CDR3 region has the DNA TGTGCCATCGCGGGGAGCGGCTCCTACGAGCAGTACTTC. The V and J genes are TRBV10-3 and TRBJ2-7; D possibly corresponds to TRBD2 (6 bases). V was trimmed by 8 bases and J by 0 bases, leaving 11 bases between them. Germline assignment: CDR1 ENHRY and CDR2 SYGVKD. The CDR3 is 13 amino acids.

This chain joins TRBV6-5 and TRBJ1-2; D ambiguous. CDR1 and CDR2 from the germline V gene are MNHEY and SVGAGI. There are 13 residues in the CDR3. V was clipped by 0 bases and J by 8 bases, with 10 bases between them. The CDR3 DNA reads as TGTGCCAGCAGTTACTCGGAGGGATGGGGCTACACCTTC. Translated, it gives CASSYSEGWGYTF.

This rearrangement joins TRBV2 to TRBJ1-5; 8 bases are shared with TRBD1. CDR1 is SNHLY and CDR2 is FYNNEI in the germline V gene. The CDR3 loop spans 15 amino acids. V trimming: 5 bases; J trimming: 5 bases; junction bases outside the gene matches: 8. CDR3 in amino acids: CASSRQGLDHQPQHF. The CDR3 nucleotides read TGTGCCAGCAGTCGACAGGGGCTCGATCATCAGCCCCAGCATTTT.

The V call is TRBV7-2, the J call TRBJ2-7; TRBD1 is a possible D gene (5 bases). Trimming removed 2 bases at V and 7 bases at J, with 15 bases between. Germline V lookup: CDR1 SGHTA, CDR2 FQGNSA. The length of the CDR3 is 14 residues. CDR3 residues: CASSLYQGPGEQYF. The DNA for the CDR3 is TGTGCCAGCAGCTTATATCAGGGCCCGGGTGAGCAGTACTTC.

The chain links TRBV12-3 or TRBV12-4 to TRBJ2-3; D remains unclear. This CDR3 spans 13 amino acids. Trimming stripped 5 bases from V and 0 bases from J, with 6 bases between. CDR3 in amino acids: CASSEDSTDTQYF. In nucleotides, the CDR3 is TGTGCCAGCAGTGAAGACAGCACAGATACGCAGTATTTT.

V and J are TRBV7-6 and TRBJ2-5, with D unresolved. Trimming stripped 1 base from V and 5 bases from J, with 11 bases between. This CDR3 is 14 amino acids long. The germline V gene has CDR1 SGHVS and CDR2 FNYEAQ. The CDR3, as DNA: TGTGCCAGCAGCTTAGGAGCCCTCAGGGAGACCCAGTACTTC. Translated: CASSLGALRETQYF.

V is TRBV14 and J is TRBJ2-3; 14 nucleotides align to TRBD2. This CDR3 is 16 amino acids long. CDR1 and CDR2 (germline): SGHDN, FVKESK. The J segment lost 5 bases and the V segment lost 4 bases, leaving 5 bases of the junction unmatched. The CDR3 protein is CASSPGTSGSVDTQYF. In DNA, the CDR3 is TGTGCCAGCAGCCCAGGGACTAGCGGGAGTGTAGATACGCAGTATTTT.

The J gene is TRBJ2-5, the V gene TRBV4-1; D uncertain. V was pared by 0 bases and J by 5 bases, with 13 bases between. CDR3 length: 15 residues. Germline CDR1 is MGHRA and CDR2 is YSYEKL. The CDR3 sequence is CASSQDSGVTETQYF. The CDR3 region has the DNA TGCGCCAGCAGCCAAGATAGTGGCGTAACTGAGACCCAGTACTTC.

As DNA, the CDR3 is TGTGCCACCAGTAAGGGCGGGAGGCAGGGCAATCAGCCCCAGCATTTT. Amino acids: CATSKGGRQGNQPQHF. The rearrangement joins TRBV24-1 to TRBJ1-5; no reliable D call. Germline V gene sequence: CDR1 KGHDR, CDR2 SFDVKD. V was cut by 6 bases and J by 2 bases, with 16 bases left in between. The CDR3 runs 16 residues.

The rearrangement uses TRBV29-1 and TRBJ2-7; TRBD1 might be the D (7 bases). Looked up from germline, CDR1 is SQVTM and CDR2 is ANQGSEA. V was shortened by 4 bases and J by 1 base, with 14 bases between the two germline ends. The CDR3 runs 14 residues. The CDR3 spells CSVVGSGGSYEQYF. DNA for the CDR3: TGCAGCGTTGTGGGGTCAGGGGGGTCCTACGAGCAGTACTTC.

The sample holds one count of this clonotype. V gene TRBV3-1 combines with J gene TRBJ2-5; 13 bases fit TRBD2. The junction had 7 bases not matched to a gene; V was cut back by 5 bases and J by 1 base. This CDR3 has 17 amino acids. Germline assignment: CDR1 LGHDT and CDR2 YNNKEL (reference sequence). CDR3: CASSYRTSGRGQETQYF. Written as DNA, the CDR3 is TGTGCCAGCAGCTACCGGACTAGCGGGAGAGGCCAAGAGACCCAGTACTTC.

The CDR3 sequence is CASSLKTGRDTGELFF. For the CDR3, the DNA is TGTGCCAGCAGCTTAAAGACAGGGAGGGACACCGGGGAGCTGTTTTTT. V is TRBV13 and J is TRBJ2-2, with D tentatively TRBD1 or TRBD2 (7 bases each). The CDR3 covers 16 residues. Trimming left V 2 bases short and J 3 bases short, with 13 bases between. Germline V gives CDR1 PRHDT, CDR2 FYEKMQ (reference sequence).